This TCR beta chain is drawn from a study of cytomegalovirus exposure and HLA in healthy donors. PCR amplification relied on 60 Vbeta primers (plus 13 Jbeta primers). The data were produced by immunoSEQ multiplex PCR, yet TCRdb's version contains in-frame clones alone and is incomplete. The sample lists tens of thousands of clones, roughly two thirds occurring once. Per germline, CDR1 SNHLY and CDR2 FYNNEI. The CDR3 length is 16 residues. The V end lost 5 bases, the J end lost 1 base, and 17 bases lay between the germline ends. This receptor was identified in a woman aged 25 to 39 in good health and CMV-seronegative. This chain links TRBV2 with TRBJ2-5; D may be TRBD2 (6 bases). The sequenced material came from PBMCs. CDR3: CASSPRSVGGQETQYF. CDR3 DNA: TGTGCCAGCAGTCCCAGATCCGTGGGAGGCCAAGAGACCCAGTACTTC.